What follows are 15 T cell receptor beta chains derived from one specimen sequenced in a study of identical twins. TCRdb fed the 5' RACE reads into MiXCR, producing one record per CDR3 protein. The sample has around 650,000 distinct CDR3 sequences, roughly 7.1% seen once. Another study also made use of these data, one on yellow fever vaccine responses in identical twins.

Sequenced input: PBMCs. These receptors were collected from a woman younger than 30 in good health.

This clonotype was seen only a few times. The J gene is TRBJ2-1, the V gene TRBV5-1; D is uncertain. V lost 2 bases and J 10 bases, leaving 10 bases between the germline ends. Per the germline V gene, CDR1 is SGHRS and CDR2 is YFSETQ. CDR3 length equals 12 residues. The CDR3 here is CASSLGGLEQFF. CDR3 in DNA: TGCGCCAGCAGCTTAGGTGGATTGGAGCAGTTCTTC.

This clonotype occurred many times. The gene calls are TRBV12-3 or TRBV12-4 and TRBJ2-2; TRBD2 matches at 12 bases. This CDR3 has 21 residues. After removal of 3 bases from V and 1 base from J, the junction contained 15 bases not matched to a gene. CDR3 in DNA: TGTGCCAGCAGTTTGTACACTCTAGCGGGAGGGCCTACTAAGAACACCGGGGAGCTGTTTTTT. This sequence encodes CASSLYTLAGGPTKNTGELFF.

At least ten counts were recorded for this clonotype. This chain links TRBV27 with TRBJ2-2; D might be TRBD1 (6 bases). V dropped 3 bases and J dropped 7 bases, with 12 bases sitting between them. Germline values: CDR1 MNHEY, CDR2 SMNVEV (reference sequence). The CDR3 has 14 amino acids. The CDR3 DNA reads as TGTGCCAGCAGTTTTTCAAGGGGACACGGGGAGCTGTTTTTT. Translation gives CASSFSRGHGELFF.

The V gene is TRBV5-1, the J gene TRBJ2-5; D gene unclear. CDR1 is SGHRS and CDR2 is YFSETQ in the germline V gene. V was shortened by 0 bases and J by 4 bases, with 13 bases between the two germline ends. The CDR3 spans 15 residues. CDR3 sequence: CASSLAGRLGETQYF. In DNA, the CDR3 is TGCGCCAGCAGCTTGGCCGGGCGGCTTGGAGAGACCCAGTACTTC.

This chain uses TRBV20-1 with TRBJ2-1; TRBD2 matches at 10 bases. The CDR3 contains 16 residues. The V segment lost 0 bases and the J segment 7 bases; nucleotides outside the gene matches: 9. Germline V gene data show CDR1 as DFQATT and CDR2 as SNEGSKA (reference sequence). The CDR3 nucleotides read TGCAGTGCTAGAGATAGACGAACTAGCGGGGTAAATGAGCAGTTCTTC. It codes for CSARDRRTSGVNEQFF.

The CDR3 reads CASRTGTGGTDTQYF. CDR3 nucleotides: TGTGCCAGCAGGACCGGGACAGGGGGCACAGATACGCAGTATTTT. The gene calls are TRBV28 and TRBJ2-3; the match to TRBD1 covers 10 bases. This CDR3 is 15 amino acids long. V shed 6 bases, J shed 1 base, and the junction held 4 bases outside the gene matches. The V gene's germline CDR1 is MDHEN and CDR2 SYDVKM.

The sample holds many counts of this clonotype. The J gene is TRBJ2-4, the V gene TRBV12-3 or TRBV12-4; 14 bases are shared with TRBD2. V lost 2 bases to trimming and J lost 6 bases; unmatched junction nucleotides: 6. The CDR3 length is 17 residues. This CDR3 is CASSLRGTSGRVNIQYF. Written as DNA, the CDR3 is TGTGCCAGCAGTTTAAGAGGGACTAGCGGGAGAGTAAACATTCAGTACTTC.

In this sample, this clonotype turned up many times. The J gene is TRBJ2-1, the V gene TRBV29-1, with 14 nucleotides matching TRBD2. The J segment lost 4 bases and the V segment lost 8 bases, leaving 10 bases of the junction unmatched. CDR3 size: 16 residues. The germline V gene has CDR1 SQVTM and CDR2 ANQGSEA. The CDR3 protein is CSSVGTSGSSYNEQFF. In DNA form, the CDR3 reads TGCAGCTCGGTCGGGACTAGCGGGAGTAGTTACAATGAGCAGTTCTTC.

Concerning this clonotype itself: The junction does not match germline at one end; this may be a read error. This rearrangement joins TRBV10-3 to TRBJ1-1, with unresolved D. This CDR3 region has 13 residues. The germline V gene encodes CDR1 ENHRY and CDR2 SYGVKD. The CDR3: CGIRSGEVAEAFF. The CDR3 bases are TGTGGCATCAGGAGCGGGGAAGTCGCTGAAGCTTTCTTT.

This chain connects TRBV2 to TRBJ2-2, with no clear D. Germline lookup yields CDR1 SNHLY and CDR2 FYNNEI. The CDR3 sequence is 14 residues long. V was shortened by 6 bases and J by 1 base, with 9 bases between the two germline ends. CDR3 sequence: CASRNTVNTGELFF. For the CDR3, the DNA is TGTGCCAGCAGGAATACAGTGAACACCGGGGAGCTGTTTTTT.

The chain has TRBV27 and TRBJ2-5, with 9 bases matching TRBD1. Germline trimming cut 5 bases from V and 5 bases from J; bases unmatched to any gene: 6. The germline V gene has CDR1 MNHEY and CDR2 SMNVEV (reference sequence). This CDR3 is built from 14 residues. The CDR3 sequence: CASSLGQGSETQYF. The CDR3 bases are TGTGCCAGCAGTCTCGGACAGGGGTCGGAGACCCAGTACTTC.

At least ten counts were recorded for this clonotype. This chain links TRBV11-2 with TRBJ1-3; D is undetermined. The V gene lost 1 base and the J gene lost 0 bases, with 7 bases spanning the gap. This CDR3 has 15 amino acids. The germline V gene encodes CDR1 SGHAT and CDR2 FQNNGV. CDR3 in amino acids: CASSLVLSSGNTIYF. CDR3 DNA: TGTGCCAGCAGCTTAGTTTTGAGCTCTGGAAACACCATATATTTT.

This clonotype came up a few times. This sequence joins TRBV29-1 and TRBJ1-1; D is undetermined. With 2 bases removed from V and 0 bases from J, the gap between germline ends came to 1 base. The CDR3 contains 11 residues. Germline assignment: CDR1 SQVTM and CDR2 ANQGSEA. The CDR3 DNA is TGCAGCGTTGAAATGAACACTGAAGCTTTCTTT. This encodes CSVEMNTEAFF.

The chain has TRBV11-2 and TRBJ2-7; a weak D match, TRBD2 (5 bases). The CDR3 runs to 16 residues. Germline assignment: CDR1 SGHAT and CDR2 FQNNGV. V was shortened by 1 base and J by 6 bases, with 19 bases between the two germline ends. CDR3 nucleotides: TGTGCCAGCAGCTTAGTGTTGAGGGCTCCCTTGGGCGAGCAGTACTTC. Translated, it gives CASSLVLRAPLGEQYF.

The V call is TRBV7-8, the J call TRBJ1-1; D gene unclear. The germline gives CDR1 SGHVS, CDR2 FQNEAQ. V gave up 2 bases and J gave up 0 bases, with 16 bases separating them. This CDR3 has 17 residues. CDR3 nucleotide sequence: TGTGCCAGCAGCTTATCGGACGGATTTAGTATGAACACTGAAGCTTTCTTT. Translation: CASSLSDGFSMNTEAFF.